A selection of T cell receptor beta chains follows, all from one sample in a study of blood T cells in healthy people across ages. In TCRdb, the 5' RACE reads were re-called with MiXCR into one record per CDR3 protein. The sample carries approximately 1.5 million distinct CDR3 sequences, about 42% recorded once. The sample consisted of blood. The receptors were sampled from a woman younger than 30 in good health. CDR3s include the opening cysteine and the closing phenylalanine or tryptophan. A D gene is named only where the DNA matches it firmly. The listing skips clone size in some rows; elsewhere it reads once, few, many or a size class.

V: TRBV4-1; size: .; J: TRBJ2-3; length: 14; D: .; CDR3: CASSQPVRTDTQYF; DNA: TGCGCCAGCAGCCAACCGGTCCGCACAGATACGCAGTATTTT
V: TRBV10-3; size: .; J: TRBJ1-2; length: 13; D: .; CDR3: CAISSDGVSGYTF; DNA: TGTGCCATCAGTTCGGACGGCGTGAGTGGCTACACCTTC
V: TRBV24-1; size: .; J: TRBJ2-3; length: 14; D: .; CDR3: CATSDKRQQDTQYF; DNA: TGTGCCACCAGTGATAAAAGACAGCAAGATACGCAGTATTTT
V: TRBV18; size: few; J: TRBJ1-6; length: 14; D: .; CDR3: CASSPAVYNSPLHF; DNA: TGTGCCAGCTCACCAGCAGTCTATAATTCACCCCTCCACTTT
V: TRBV3-1; size: few; J: TRBJ2-3; length: 16; D: TRBD2; CDR3: CASSQYSSGGLDTQYF; DNA: TGTGCCAGCAGCCAATATTCTAGCGGGGGACTTGATACGCAGTATTTT
V: TRBV28; size: .; J: TRBJ1-4; length: 15; D: TRBD1; CDR3: CASSLRQGAVEKLFF; DNA: TGTGCCAGCAGTTTACGTCAGGGGGCGGTTGAAAAACTGTTTTTT
V: TRBV27; size: .; J: TRBJ2-3; length: 17; D: .; CDR3: CASSGGSALSSTDTQYF; DNA: TGTGCCAGCAGTGGGGGGTCCGCGCTTTCTAGCACAGATACGCAGTATTTT
V: TRBV5-1; size: once; J: TRBJ2-1; length: 14; D: .; CDR3: CASSVVPPYNEQFF; DNA: TGCGCCAGCAGCGTGGTTCCCCCTTACAATGAGCAGTTCTTC
V: TRBV5-1; size: .; J: TRBJ2-5; length: 12; D: .; CDR3: CASSPEGAVQYF; DNA: TGCGCCAGCAGCCCGGAGGGCGCTGTGCAGTACTTC
V: TRBV4-1; size: .; J: TRBJ2-7; length: 15; D: .; CDR3: CASSDRRQAVGEQYF; DNA: TGCGCCAGCAGCGACAGACGACAGGCCGTGGGGGAGCAGTACTTC
V: TRBV20-1; size: .; J: TRBJ2-7; length: 12; D: .; CDR3: CSARRTGQEQYF; DNA: TGCAGTGCTAGAAGGACGGGTCAGGAGCAGTACTTC
V: TRBV7-9; size: few; J: TRBJ2-7; length: 14; D: .; CDR3: CASSLNQGAYEQYF; DNA: TGTGCCAGCAGCTTGAATCAGGGAGCCTACGAGCAGTACTTC
V: TRBV7-6; size: .; J: TRBJ2-3; length: 17; D: .; CDR3: CASSLGLVRAGEDTQYF; DNA: TGTGCCAGCAGCTTAGGGTTGGTTCGGGCCGGGGAGGACACGCAGTATTTT
V: TRBV7-2; size: .; J: TRBJ2-3; length: 16; D: TRBD2; CDR3: CASSLSRLALGNTQYF; DNA: TGTGCCAGCAGCTTATCTAGACTAGCGCTAGGGAATACGCAGTATTTT
V: TRBV20-1; size: .; J: TRBJ2-7; length: 14; D: TRBD1; CDR3: CSARTGRRSYEQYF; DNA: TGCAGTGCCCGGACAGGGAGGCGCTCCTACGAGCAGTACTTC
V: TRBV6-1; size: .; J: TRBJ2-1; length: 14; D: TRBD2; CDR3: CASRGTAGENEQFF; DNA: TGTGCCAGCAGGGGAACAGCGGGAGAGAATGAGCAGTTCTTC
V: TRBV27; size: few; J: TRBJ1-2; length: 17; D: .; CDR3: CASSPGPGGYSNYGYTF; DNA: TGTGCCAGCAGTCCTGGCCCCGGCGGGTACTCTAACTATGGCTACACCTTC
V: TRBV20-1; size: .; J: TRBJ2-5; length: 14; D: TRBD2; CDR3: CSARDDGRGETQYF; DNA: TGCAGTGCTAGAGATGACGGGAGGGGGGAGACCCAGTACTTC
V: TRBV10-3; size: once; J: TRBJ1-6; length: 15; D: TRBD1; CDR3: CAISVNAGGNSPLHF; DNA: TGTGCCATCAGTGTAAATGCAGGGGGGAATTCACCCCTCCACTTT
V: TRBV5-1; size: few; J: TRBJ2-7; length: 15; D: .; CDR3: CASSLEGTTYNEQYF; DNA: TGCGCCAGCAGCTTGGAAGGGACCACCTACAATGAGCAGTACTTC
V: TRBV7-9; size: .; J: TRBJ1-1; length: 11; D: .; CDR3: CAGSFAVRAFF; DNA: TGTGCCGGCAGCTTCGCGGTGAGGGCTTTCTTT
V: TRBV25-1; size: .; J: TRBJ2-7; length: 14; D: TRBD1; CDR3: CASRPDRPSYEQYF; DNA: TGTGCCAGCAGACCGGACAGGCCCTCCTACGAGCAGTACTTC
V: TRBV11-2; size: .; J: TRBJ1-1; length: 15; D: .; CDR3: CASSLGDWEGTEAFF; DNA: TGTGCCAGCAGCTTAGGGGACTGGGAGGGCACTGAAGCTTTCTTT